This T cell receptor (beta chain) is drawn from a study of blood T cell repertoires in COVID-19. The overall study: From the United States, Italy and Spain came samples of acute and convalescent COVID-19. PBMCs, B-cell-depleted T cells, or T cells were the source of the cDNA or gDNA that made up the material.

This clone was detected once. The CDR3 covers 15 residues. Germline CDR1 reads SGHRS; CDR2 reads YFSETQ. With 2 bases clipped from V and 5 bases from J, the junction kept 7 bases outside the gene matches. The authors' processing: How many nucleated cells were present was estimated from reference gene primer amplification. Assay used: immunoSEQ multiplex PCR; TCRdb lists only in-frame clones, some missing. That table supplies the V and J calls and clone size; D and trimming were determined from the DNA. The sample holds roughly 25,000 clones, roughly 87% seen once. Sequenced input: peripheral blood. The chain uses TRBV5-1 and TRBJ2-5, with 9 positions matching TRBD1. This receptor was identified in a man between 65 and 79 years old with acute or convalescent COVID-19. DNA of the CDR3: TGCGCCAGCAGCTTAGGACAGGGGACGGGCGAGACCCAGTACTTC. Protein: CASSLGQGTGETQYF. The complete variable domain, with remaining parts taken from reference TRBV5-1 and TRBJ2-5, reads KAGVTQTPRYLIKTRGQQVTLSCSPISGHRSVSWYQQTPGQGLQFLFEYFSETQRNKGNFPGRFSGRQFSNSRSEMNVSTLELGDSALYLCASSLGQGTGETQYFGPGTRLLVL.